The 27 T cell receptor beta chains reported below all come from one sample, sequenced in a study of blood T cell repertoires in COVID-19. Only in-frame clones appear in the TCRdb table, and some are missing; sequencing was by immunoSEQ multiplex PCR. This repertoire shows fewer than 400,000 clones, around 84% found once; its top ten account for 2.5% to 3.5%. Sequencing was performed on peripheral blood. The receptors stem from a human donor in a cohort sampled during active COVID-19.

This clone was observed a single time. CDR3 sequence reads: CASSLAGVGDVGSYEQYF. The CDR3, as DNA: TGTGCCAGCAGTCTAGCGGGAGTAGGAGACGTCGGCTCCTACGAGCAGTACTTC. The gene calls are TRBV28 and TRBJ2-7; 10 bases map to TRBD2. This CDR3 has 18 amino acids. Germline V lookup: CDR1 MDHEN, CDR2 SYDVKM. With V trimmed by 5 bases and J by 0 bases, 13 bases remained unmatched.

The rearrangement uses TRBV7-2 and TRBJ2-7; a possible D gene is TRBD2 (6 bases). This CDR3 is 15 amino acids long. The germline gives CDR1 SGHTA, CDR2 FQGNSA. Trimming removed 2 bases at V and 5 bases at J, with 16 bases between. The CDR3 reads CASSLNSGAGHEQYF. CDR3 DNA sequence: TGTGCCAGCAGCTTAAATAGTGGAGCGGGCCACGAGCAGTACTTC.

This clone was picked up one time. This chain uses TRBV15 with TRBJ1-2, with D maybe TRBD1 (5 bases). The CDR3 loop spans 15 amino acids. Germline V gene lookup returns CDR1 LNHNV and CDR2 YYDKDF (reference sequence). Trimming left V 0 bases short and J 6 bases short, with 14 bases between. Here the CDR3 DNA reads TGTGCCACCAGCAGAGATCCGGCAGGGTTAGATGGCTACACCTTC. Its translation is CATSRDPAGLDGYTF.

In this sample, this clone turned up a few times. This rearrangement joins TRBV7-8 to TRBJ1-4; D remains unclear. Per the germline V gene, CDR1 is SGHVS and CDR2 is FQNEAQ. V lost 5 bases and J 4 bases, leaving 20 bases between the germline ends. The CDR3 loop spans 17 amino acids. The CDR3 sequence: CASSAGPRLEGNEKLFF. The DNA for the CDR3 is TGTGCCAGCAGCGCCGGACCCCGACTGGAGGGTAATGAAAAACTGTTTTTT.

This clone has more than one count but fewer than ten. The chain has TRBV30 and TRBJ1-2; D unresolved. The CDR3 length is 13 residues. Germline-derived CDR1 and CDR2 are GTSNPN and SVGIG (reference sequence). V dropped 3 bases and J dropped 8 bases, with 16 bases sitting between them. CDR3 DNA: TGTGCCTGGAGATCCATTACAGTACGCGGCTACACCTTC. This encodes CAWRSITVRGYTF.

The genes are TRBV5-1 and TRBJ2-6; D may be TRBD2 (6 bases). This CDR3 spans 17 amino acids. Trimming shortened V by 4 bases and J by 1 base, and 15 bases separated the two germline ends. CDR1 SGHRS and CDR2 YFSETQ come from the germline V gene. The CDR3 DNA reads as TGCGCCAGCAGCCCGGCGGGAAGTGAGTCTGGGGCCAACGTCCTGACTTTC. Amino acids: CASSPAGSESGANVLTF.

Concerning this clone: The same CDR3 can be traced to other DNA sequences in this sample. The chain is built from TRBV9 and TRBJ2-1, with 8 bases identical to TRBD2. Germline V gene sequence: CDR1 SGDLS, CDR2 YYNGEE. This CDR3 contains 16 residues. V lost 0 bases, J lost 0 bases, and 2 bases stayed unmatched. CDR3 DNA sequence: TGTGCCAGCAGCGTAGCGGGGGGGAGCTCCTACAATGAGCAGTTCTTC. This sequence encodes CASSVAGGSSYNEQFF.

This rearrangement joins TRBV29-1 to TRBJ2-7; D is perhaps TRBD2 (6 bases). Looked up from germline, CDR1 is SQVTM and CDR2 is ANQGSEA. V gave up 4 bases and J gave up 4 bases, with 14 bases separating them. CDR3 length: 13 amino acids. The CDR3 DNA reads as TGCAGCGTTGCAGAGGACTATTGGTACGAGCAGTACTTC. As protein: CSVAEDYWYEQYF.

The CDR3 region has the DNA TGTGCCTGGAATGACCCGGGACAGGGCACCGGGGAGCTGTTTTTT. As protein: CAWNDPGQGTGELFF. V gene TRBV30 combines with J gene TRBJ2-2; 9 bases agree with TRBD1. Germline loops: CDR1 GTSNPN, CDR2 SVGIG (reference sequence). The CDR3 loop spans 15 amino acids. V lost 4 bases, J lost 4 bases, and 7 bases stayed unmatched.

This clone is a singleton in its sample. The chain is built from TRBV10-3 and TRBJ2-5, with 8 bases aligning to TRBD2. The ends lost 8 bases at V and 4 bases at J; junction bases unmatched: 6. This CDR3 spans 13 amino acids. The germline CDR1 and CDR2 sequences are ENHRY and SYGVKD. This CDR3 is CAIAGGFGETQYF. CDR3 coding DNA: TGTGCCATCGCGGGGGGCTTTGGAGAGACCCAGTACTTC.

In this sample, this clone turned up a few times. The genes are TRBV19 and TRBJ2-1; 7 nucleotides match TRBD2. The germline V gene has CDR1 LNHDA and CDR2 SQIVND (reference sequence). The CDR3 spans 16 residues. The junction had 9 bases not matched to a gene; V was cut back by 0 bases and J by 7 bases. The CDR3 sequence is CASSIEPGTTQNEQFF. CDR3 DNA sequence: TGTGCCAGTAGTATAGAGCCCGGGACTACGCAAAATGAGCAGTTCTTC.

The J gene is TRBJ1-3, the V gene TRBV10-3; D unresolved. V was cut by 2 bases and J by 0 bases, with 11 bases left in between. The CDR3 runs to 16 residues. Germline CDR1 reads ENHRY; CDR2 reads SYGVKD. In DNA, the CDR3 is TGTGCCATCAGTGAGAGCCCCTCGAGCTCTGGAAACACCATATATTTT. This gives the protein CAISESPSSSGNTIYF.

This rearrangement joins TRBV5-1 to TRBJ1-2, with no clear D. The V and J ends lost 4 bases and 9 bases respectively, with 4 bases between them. The germline V gene encodes CDR1 SGHRS and CDR2 YFSETQ. The CDR3 has 9 residues. This CDR3 is CASSRCYTF. CDR3 DNA: TGCGCCAGCAGCCGTTGCTACACCTTC.

The chain uses TRBV9 and TRBJ1-3, with 9 bases matching TRBD1. Germline CDR1 is SGDLS and CDR2 is YYNGEE. J gave up 7 bases and V 4 bases, and 3 bases lay outside the gene matches. CDR3 length: 13 residues. Here the CDR3 DNA reads TGTGCCAGCAGCATAGGACAGGGGAACACCATATATTTT. As protein: CASSIGQGNTIYF. The full variable domain, completed using reference TRBV9 and TRBJ1-3, is DSGVTQTPKHLITATGQRVTLRCSPRSGDLSVYWYQQSLDQGLQFLIQYYNGEERAKGNILERFSAQQFPDLHSELNLSSLELGDSALYFCASSIGQGNTIYFGEGSWLTVV.

The chain links TRBV6-5 to TRBJ2-1; 7 bases line up with TRBD1. CDR3 length: 14 residues. Germline V gene data show CDR1 as MNHEY and CDR2 as SVGAGI. J gave up 6 bases and V 6 bases, and 8 bases lay outside the gene matches. The CDR3 spells CASRKDRTINEQFF. The CDR3 coding sequence is TGTGCCAGCAGGAAGGACAGGACAATCAATGAGCAGTTCTTC.

This clone was recorded at least ten times. In the same sample, other DNA sequences code for this CDR3. This sequence joins TRBV6-5 and TRBJ2-1, with 10 bases identical to TRBD2. J was trimmed by 5 bases and V by 6 bases; bases with no gene match: 7. The germline CDR1 and CDR2 sequences are MNHEY and SVGAGI. The CDR3 covers 15 residues. The CDR3 protein is CASSWTSGTNNEQFF. The CDR3 DNA follows: TGTGCCAGCAGCTGGACTAGCGGCACTAACAATGAGCAGTTCTTC.

The V gene is TRBV2, the J gene TRBJ2-1; 7 nucleotides match TRBD2. The CDR3 contains 15 residues. The germline V gene encodes CDR1 SNHLY and CDR2 FYNNEI. J lost 2 bases, V lost 6 bases, and 7 bases had no gene match. The CDR3, as DNA: TGTGCCAGCAGCAGCGGGAAGACGGCCTACAATGAGCAGTTCTTC. Protein sequence: CASSSGKTAYNEQFF.

This chain joins TRBV28 and TRBJ2-7; TRBD1 might be the D (5 bases). The germline CDR1 and CDR2 sequences are MDHEN and SYDVKM. The CDR3 is 14 amino acids. With 2 bases removed from V and 2 bases from J, the gap between germline ends came to 10 bases. CDR3: CASSLEATAYEQYF. The CDR3 DNA reads as TGTGCCAGCAGTTTAGAAGCGACAGCCTACGAGCAGTACTTC.

The V gene is TRBV4-2, the J gene TRBJ2-7, with 8 bases identical to TRBD2. This CDR3 is 18 amino acids long. V lost 0 bases, J lost 3 bases, and 13 bases stayed unmatched. Germline loops: CDR1 LGHNA, CDR2 YNFKEQ. CDR3 protein: CASSQDRPAGVYFYEQYF. The CDR3 nucleotides are TGTGCCAGCAGCCAAGACCGACCAGCGGGGGTATACTTCTACGAGCAGTACTTC.

The V gene is TRBV28, the J gene TRBJ2-1, with D tentatively TRBD2 (5 bases). The V end was cut by 7 bases, the J end by 4 bases, with 17 bases between. The CDR3 has 15 residues. Germline V gene data show CDR1 as MDHEN and CDR2 as SYDVKM. CDR3 nucleotide sequence: TGTGCCAGCACCCGAGGCGGTGGGGAGTACAATGAGCAGTTCTTC. Translated: CASTRGGGEYNEQFF.

The rearrangement links TRBV24-1 to TRBJ2-1; 10 nucleotides align to TRBD1. From germline, CDR1 is KGHDR and CDR2 SFDVKD. CDR3 length equals 15 residues. The V gene end was trimmed by 2 bases and the J gene end by 4 bases; junction bases not matched to a gene: 1. The chain's CDR3 is CATSDSDRGYNEQFF. The CDR3 region has the DNA TGTGCCACCAGTGATTCGGACAGGGGGTACAATGAGCAGTTCTTC.

This chain links TRBV5-6 with TRBJ1-1, with D maybe TRBD1 (5 bases). Germline values: CDR1 SGHDT, CDR2 YYEEEE. CDR3 length: 16 amino acids. V dropped 0 bases and J dropped 0 bases, with 12 bases sitting between them. The CDR3 region is CASSLVQGGLNTEAFF. In nucleotides, the CDR3 is TGTGCCAGCAGCTTGGTCCAGGGAGGCTTGAACACTGAAGCTTTCTTT.

This chain links TRBV5-1 with TRBJ1-4; D is unclear. V was cut by 0 bases and J by 4 bases, with 10 bases left in between. This CDR3 contains 15 residues. The germline CDR1 and CDR2 sequences are SGHRS and YFSETQ. Here the CDR3 reads CASSLVYGLNEKLFF. In nucleotides, the CDR3 is TGCGCCAGCAGCTTGGTGTACGGACTTAATGAAAAACTGTTTTTT.

The rearrangement uses TRBV5-4 and TRBJ1-2, with D unresolved. CDR1 is SGHNT, CDR2 YYREEE, per germline (reference sequence). Deletions cut 0 bases from V and 3 bases from J, with 18 bases between. The CDR3 extends over 17 amino acids. CDR3 in DNA: TGTGCCAGCAGCTTGGGATCGGTAATGGGCAAGGACTATGGCTACACCTTC. Translating gives CASSLGSVMGKDYGYTF.

This clone has only a few counts. V gene TRBV5-1 combines with J gene TRBJ1-1; D perhaps matches TRBD1 (5 bases). Trimming shortened V by 4 bases and J by 2 bases, and 9 bases separated the two germline ends. Germline V gives CDR1 SGHRS, CDR2 YFSETQ. There are 13 residues in the CDR3. The CDR3 nucleotides are TGCGCCAGCAGCGTTGACAGAAACACTGAAGCTTTCTTT. Translating gives CASSVDRNTEAFF.

This chain links TRBV18 with TRBJ1-4; D gene unclear. CDR1 KGHSH and CDR2 LQKENI come from the germline V gene. The CDR3 spans 14 residues. V lost 3 bases and J lost 6, with 11 bases in between. The CDR3 DNA reads TGTGCCAGCTCACCCGGGTTATATGATGAAAAACTGTTTTTT. Protein sequence: CASSPGLYDEKLFF.

The V call is TRBV15, the J call TRBJ1-4, with D unclear. Germline values: CDR1 LNHNV, CDR2 YYDKDF (reference sequence). The CDR3 sequence is 14 residues long. V shed 0 bases and J shed 6 bases, with 8 bases lying between them. CDR3 protein: CATSRDRGDEKLFF. The CDR3 DNA reads TGTGCCACCAGCAGAGATCGTGGAGATGAAAAACTGTTTTTT.